Detailed here is one T cell receptor (beta chain). The antigen is unknown. This entry belongs to a study of identical twins. Study-wide findings and caveats: Abundant beta clonotypes from cord blood had fewer insertions, unlike memory repertoires, which showed none. Among monozygotic twins, out-of-frame TCR alpha sharing exceeded what models predicted.

V lost 6 bases and J lost 4, with 10 bases in between. From germline, CDR1 is DFQATT and CDR2 SNEGSKA (reference sequence). The CDR3 sequence is 12 residues long. TCRdb called the 5' RACE reads again in MiXCR, with one record for every CDR3 protein. The data hold some 900,000 distinct CDR3 sequences, with roughly 12% observed a single time. Each donor was a healthy Caucasian. These same data were also listed under a study on yellow fever vaccine responses in identical twins.

The V and J genes are TRBV20-1 and TRBJ2-1, with D possibly matching TRBD2 (5 bases). The clonotype was recovered from a woman aged 18-35 years in good health. Source material: PBMCs. The CDR3 coding sequence is TGCAGTGCCGTAGCGCCATACAATGAGCAGTTCTTC. Protein: CSAVAPYNEQFF.